The source of this T cell receptor (beta chain) is a study of graft-versus-host responses after intestinal transplantation. Study in general: Each recipient received anti-thymocyte globulin induction, then tacrolimus and steroids for 2 to 3 years.

TCRdb's table, derived via immunoSEQ multiplex PCR, lists solely in-frame clones and lacks some. The sample consists of some 100,000 clones, around nine tenths of them appearing once. The CDR3 runs 14 residues. Germline V gene lookup returns CDR1 SQVTM and CDR2 ANQGSEA. V dropped 2 bases and J dropped 9; count of bases not matched to a gene: 10. A word on this clone: The antigen is unknown.

V gene TRBV29-1 combines with J gene TRBJ2-1, with TRBD1 identical over 7 bases. The clonotype originates from a human donor who received an intestinal transplant. Material: unstimulated CD8+ T cells sorted from spleen or lymph node cells, obtained before intestinal transplant. The CDR3 protein is CSVEKGAGSGEQFF. The CDR3 nucleotides are TGCAGCGTTGAAAAGGGGGCAGGGTCGGGTGAGCAGTTCTTC.